This TCR beta chain was sequenced for a study of cytomegalovirus exposure and HLA in healthy donors. Study results and limitations: Rarity marked most TCR sequences, yet some public TCRs occurred in many donors. Some TCR beta chains (over 150 of them) were listed as cytomegalovirus-associated. Specificity for CMV antigens was confirmed in vitro for three of the CMV-associated chains. Per published reports, the classifier diagnosed cytomegalovirus status with high specificity and sensitivity.

The assay was immunoSEQ multiplex PCR, and TCRdb's table has in-frame clones only and misses some. The profile shows about 160,000 clones, roughly 89% of them singletons. There are 13 residues in the CDR3. Trimming at V came to 3 bases and at J to 6 bases, leaving 4 bases not matched to a gene. The germline V gene has CDR1 SEHNR and CDR2 FQNEAQ (reference sequence). This clone was recorded many times. The antigen remains undetermined. The TCR originated in a young man in good health and CMV-seropositive. Sequencing was performed on PBMCs. The chain combines TRBV7-9 with TRBJ2-7; 8 nucleotides agree with TRBD2. The CDR3 is CASSFSTSGEQYF. The CDR3, as DNA: TGTGCCAGCAGCTTCTCTACTAGCGGCGAGCAGTACTTC.